The count of the clone carrying this T cell receptor beta chain is one. As yet, its antigen is unknown. The sample is drawn from a study of T cell responses to AZD1222 COVID-19 vaccine. Study observations and caveats: When two AZD1222 doses had been given, Spike-specific TCR breadth and depth rose. Of spike-specific TCRs, nearly half reportedly target regions left unmutated in variants. Repertoire sampling occurred only after the peak T cell response. Donors were chiefly white British, with a greater number of females, and clonal diversity was perhaps underestimated.

TCRdb keeps only in-frame clones here, not all; method: immunoSEQ multiplex PCR. The data hold roughly 160,000 clones, with roughly 89% observed a single time. The germline CDR1 and CDR2 sequences are SGHDN and FVKESK. Trimming cost V 4 bases and J 8 bases, with 15 bases left between them. CDR3 length equals 14 residues. The rearrangement joins TRBV14 to TRBJ2-1; D might be TRBD2 (5 bases). This TCR came from an adult who received the AZD1222 COVID-19 vaccine. Sequenced material: peripheral blood, taken 28 days after the second AZD1222 dose. The CDR3 DNA reads as TGTGCCAGCAGCCCGCGTCCTAGCTGGCATGAGCAGTTCTTC. Protein product: CASSPRPSWHEQFF.